This T cell receptor beta chain derives from a study of blood T cells in healthy people across ages (dated by TCRdb to 2015 to 2017). With respect to the entire study: In model experiments, roughly one uniquely barcoded TCR beta cDNA molecule per two T cells was captured by template switching. Using deep sequencing normalized with unique cDNA molecular identifiers, the study measured how TCR beta repertoire diversity changes with age. Four age groups were formed from the donors: young (average 16 years), middle-aged (around 37), aged (roughly 59) and long-lived (roughly 81). To avoid experimental bias, donors of different ages were distributed randomly across sequencing lanes. Two additional independent replicas of 1 million unique cDNA reads from the same blood draw were analyzed for two donors (one aged 18 to 30 and one aged 80 or older).

Taken from the germline V gene (reference sequence), the CDR1 and CDR2 loops are DFQATT and SNEGSKA. Taken from cysteine to phenylalanine, the CDR3 has 13 residues. The entry retains the CDR3 DNA only, 39 bases that are in frame from base 1. To prepare the library, 5' RACE was applied. The listed sequencing device is Illumina HiSeq 2500. A second PCR of roughly 6 to 12 cycles was run with a J-beta primer mix and a sample-barcoded 5' primer. A unique molecular identifier was introduced onto each TCR beta cDNA molecule by a template-switch 5' adaptor carrying 12 random nucleotides. Each sample yielded at least 2.5 million CDR3-containing paired-end reads. First-strand cDNA synthesis was performed from all RNA using the Mint cDNA synthesis kit, with priming by a TRBC-specific oligonucleotide. Following uracil-DNA glycosylase treatment, all cDNA underwent a first 18-cycle PCR with the universal primers M1SS and BC2_uni_R. Concerning the study's data processing: For normalization, 1 million high-quality reads, each with a distinct molecular identifier, were randomly selected from each sample. Reads sharing molecular identifiers were discarded rather than binned into consensus sequences. CDR3 identification, clonotype clustering and error correction used MiTCR with a Q25 quality threshold and the strictest error-elimination algorithm. A nonparametric unseen species model with Euler transformation was used to estimate a lower bound on total TCR beta diversity. The public reads were quality trimmed at Q25 with fastp and then assembled into clones with MiXCR by TCRdb, keeping productive beta chains. One record per CDR3 amino acid sequence lists the most common genes and DNA. TCRdb's processing, not the study's, gives the V and J calls here. A total of some 700,000 distinct CDR3 sequences appear in this sample, 43% of them only once. The top ten clones comprise 20% to 25% of the sample.

Summary of the overall study and its limitations: Since profiling was done on bulk unsorted PBMCs, naive and antigen-experienced compartments could not be conclusively compared. A strong correlation was found between observed TCR beta diversity and the percentage of naive T cells measured by flow cytometry. Because the CMV infection status of the donors was unknown, age-related changes in expanded clonotypes may potentially have been confounded. As age increased, observed TCR beta diversity per million T cells dropped in a roughly linear way, and a significant reduction was already evident by age roughly 36. The long-lived group showed more naive CD4+ T cells, fewer expanded clones and increased TCR diversity than the aged group, suggesting age selection. Total diversity estimates from one million sequenced T cells were considered lower bounds and underestimates.

Donors were under 40 systemically healthy Caucasian individuals from Russia aged roughly 6 to 90 years. Each donor gave roughly 9.5 milliliters of peripheral blood, collected into EDTA-treated Vacutainer tubes. Ficoll-Paque density-gradient centrifugation was used to isolate PBMCs, with at least 6 million obtained per sample. Total RNA, at least 6 micrograms per sample, was extracted from PBMCs with Trizol reagent. For every donor, flow cytometry on a PBMC aliquot measured the percentage of naive CD45RAhigh/CD27high T cells. This clonotype was picked up many times. This receptor's antigen is unknown. Per-nucleotide qualities are absent, and no much larger clonotype sits a single base away.

The TCR comes from a woman aged 55-69 years in good health. Sample: blood. The chain employs TRBV20-1 and TRBJ1-2; there is no confident call for the D gene. The CDR3 corresponds to CGGRGGTNYGYTF. Read as DNA, the sequence is TGCGGAGGACGGGGTGGGACTAACTATGGCTACACCTTC.